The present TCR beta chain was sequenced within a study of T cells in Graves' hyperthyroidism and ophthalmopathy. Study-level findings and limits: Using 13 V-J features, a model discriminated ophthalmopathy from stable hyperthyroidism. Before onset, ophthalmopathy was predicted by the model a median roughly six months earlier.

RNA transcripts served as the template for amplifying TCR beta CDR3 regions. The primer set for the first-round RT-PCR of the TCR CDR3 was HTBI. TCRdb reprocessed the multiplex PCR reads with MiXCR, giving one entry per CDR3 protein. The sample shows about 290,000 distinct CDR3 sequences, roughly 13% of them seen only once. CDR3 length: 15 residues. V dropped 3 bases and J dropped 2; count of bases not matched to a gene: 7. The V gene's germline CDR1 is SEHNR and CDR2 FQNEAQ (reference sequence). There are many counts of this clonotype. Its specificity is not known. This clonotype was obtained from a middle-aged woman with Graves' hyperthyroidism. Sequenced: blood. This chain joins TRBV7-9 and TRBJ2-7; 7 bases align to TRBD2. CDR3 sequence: CASSLEGGETYEQYF. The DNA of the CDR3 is TGTGCCAGCAGCTTGGAGGGAGGGGAGACCTACGAGCAGTACTTC.